This TCR beta chain was profiled in a study of CD8+ T cells in alopecia areata. Comment on this clone: Its antigen is not known.

cDNA serving as the sequencing template came from extracted, reverse transcribed RNA. The table came from immunoSEQ multiplex PCR; TCRdb's copy has only in-frame clones and leaves some out. The sample consists of about 110,000 clones, under 60% of them appearing once. Trimming cost V 6 bases and J 4 bases, with 15 bases left between them. Looked up from germline, CDR1 is MNHEY and CDR2 is SVGAGI. The CDR3 is made up of 14 amino acids. Both peripheral blood and punch biopsies of lesional scalp skin were obtained from patients who had alopecia areata. PBMCs provided sorted CD4+ and CD8+ T cells. Study-wide points: Lesional tissue from the scalp (especially in alopecia totalis/universalis) showed higher clonality than normal scalp.

The rearrangement joins TRBV6-5 to TRBJ1-1, with a possible D match to TRBD1 (6 bases). Sequenced material: NKG2D-low CD8+ T cells sorted from blood. The TCR sequence derives from a human donor with alopecia areata. The CDR3 nucleotides read TGTGCCAGCAGCCCCCTAGGGGGGGGCACTGAAGCTTTCTTT. Encoded protein: CASSPLGGGTEAFF.